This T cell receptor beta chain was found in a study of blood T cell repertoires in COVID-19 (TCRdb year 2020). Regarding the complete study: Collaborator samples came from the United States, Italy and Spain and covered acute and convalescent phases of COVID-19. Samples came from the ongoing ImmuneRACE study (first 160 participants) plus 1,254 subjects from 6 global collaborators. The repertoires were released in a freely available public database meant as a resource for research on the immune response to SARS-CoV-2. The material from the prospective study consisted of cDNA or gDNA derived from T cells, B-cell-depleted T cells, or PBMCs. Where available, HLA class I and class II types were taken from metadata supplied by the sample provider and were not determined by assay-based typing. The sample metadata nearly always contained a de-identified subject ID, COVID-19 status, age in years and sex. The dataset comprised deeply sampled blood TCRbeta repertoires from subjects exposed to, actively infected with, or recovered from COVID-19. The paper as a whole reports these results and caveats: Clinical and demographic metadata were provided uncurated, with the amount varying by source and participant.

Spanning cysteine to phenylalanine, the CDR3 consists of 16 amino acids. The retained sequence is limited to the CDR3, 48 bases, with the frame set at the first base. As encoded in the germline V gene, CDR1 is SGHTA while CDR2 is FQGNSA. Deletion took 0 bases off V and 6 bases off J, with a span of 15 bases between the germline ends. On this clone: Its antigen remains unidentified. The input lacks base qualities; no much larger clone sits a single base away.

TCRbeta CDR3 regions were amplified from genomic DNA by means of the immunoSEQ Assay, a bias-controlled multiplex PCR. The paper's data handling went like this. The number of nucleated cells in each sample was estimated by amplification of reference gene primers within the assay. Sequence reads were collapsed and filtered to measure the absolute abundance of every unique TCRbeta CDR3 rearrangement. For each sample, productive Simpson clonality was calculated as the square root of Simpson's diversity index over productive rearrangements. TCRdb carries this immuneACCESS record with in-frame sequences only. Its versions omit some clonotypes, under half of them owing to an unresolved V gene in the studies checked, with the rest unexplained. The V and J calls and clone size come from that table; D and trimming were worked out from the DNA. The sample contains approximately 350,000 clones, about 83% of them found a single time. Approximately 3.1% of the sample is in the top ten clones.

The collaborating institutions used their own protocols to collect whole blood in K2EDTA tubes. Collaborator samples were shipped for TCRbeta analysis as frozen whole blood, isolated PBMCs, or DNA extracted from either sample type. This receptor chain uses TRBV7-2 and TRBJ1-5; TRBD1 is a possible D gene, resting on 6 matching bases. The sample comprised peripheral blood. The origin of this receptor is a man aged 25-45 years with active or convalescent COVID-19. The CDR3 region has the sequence CASSLAPRTVSQPQHF. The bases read TGTGCCAGCAGCTTAGCCCCGCGGACAGTCTCTCAGCCCCAGCATTTT.